This TCR beta chain was sequenced in a study of cytomegalovirus exposure and HLA in healthy donors. Study information: The same platform was used for the 130 or so validation repertoires as for the approximately 730 first-cohort repertoires, as reported in a later analysis. Findings of the study overall: A few CMV-associated chains were confirmed in vitro to be specific for CMV antigens. According to a subsequent analysis, TCR clusters from the first cohort were inclined to appear together in the 120 validation repertoires.

The CDR3 has 15 residues. The V end lost 0 bases, the J end lost 2 bases, and 12 bases lay between the germline ends. Germline V gene lookup returns CDR1 SQVTM and CDR2 ANQGSEA. Clones were read by immunoSEQ multiplex PCR, and TCRdb kept only the in-frame ones, dropping some. The data show about 220,000 clones, about nine tenths seen once. Points on this clone: Its antigen is currently unknown.

The TCR comes from a woman in her late teens or twenties in good health and CMV-seronegative. The sequencing input was PBMCs. V and J are TRBV29-1 and TRBJ2-3; D gene unclear. The CDR3 bases are TGCAGCGTTGAAGACGGTCGCTCTTTCACAGATACGCAGTATTTT. Translation: CSVEDGRSFTDTQYF.